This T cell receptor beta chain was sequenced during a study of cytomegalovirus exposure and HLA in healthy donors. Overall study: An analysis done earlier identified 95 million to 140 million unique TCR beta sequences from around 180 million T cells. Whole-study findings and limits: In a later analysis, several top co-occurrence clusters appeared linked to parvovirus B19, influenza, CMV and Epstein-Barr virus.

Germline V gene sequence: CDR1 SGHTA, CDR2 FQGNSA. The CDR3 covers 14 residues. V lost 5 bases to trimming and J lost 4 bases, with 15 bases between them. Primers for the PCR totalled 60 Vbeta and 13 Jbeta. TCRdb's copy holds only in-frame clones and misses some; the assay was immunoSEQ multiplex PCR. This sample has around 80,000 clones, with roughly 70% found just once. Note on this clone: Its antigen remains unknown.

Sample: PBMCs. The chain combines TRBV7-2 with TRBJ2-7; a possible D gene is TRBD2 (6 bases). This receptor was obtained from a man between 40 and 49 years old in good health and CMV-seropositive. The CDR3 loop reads CASSRYRGGYEQYF. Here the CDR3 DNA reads TGTGCCAGCAGCCGTTATCGCGGAGGGTACGAGCAGTACTTC.